This TCR beta chain was found in a study of blood T cell repertoires in COVID-19. Sequenced by immunoSEQ multiplex PCR; TCRdb stores in-frame clones only, minus some. The data contain nearly 90,000 clones, 72% of them seen just once; the ten biggest clones take up 14%. The CDR3 covers 13 residues. V was clipped by 1 base and J by 9 bases, with 10 bases between them. Germline values: CDR1 SGHTA, CDR2 FQGNSA. The TCR was taken from a woman older than 75 with acute or convalescent COVID-19. V usage is TRBV7-2 and J usage is TRBJ2-1, with D unresolved. Sequencing input: peripheral blood. The CDR3 reads CASSLVGRREQFF. The CDR3 bases are TGTGCCAGCAGCTTAGTAGGCAGGCGTGAGCAGTTCTTC.